The sample holds one count of the clone carrying this TCR beta chain. The germline V gene encodes CDR1 LNHDA and CDR2 SQIVND (reference sequence). Trimming took 7 bases from V and 0 from J, leaving 16 bases between them. CDR3 size: 16 residues. This sample is part of a study of control samples from healthy donors and cancer patients. The repertoire was sequenced with immunoSEQ multiplex PCR; TCRdb's copy has only in-frame clones and lacks some. The data show around 200,000 clones, 85% to 95% seen once. The chain employs TRBV19 and TRBJ1-3; D gene uncertain. This TCR was sampled from a man aged 45-65 years in good health. The sample consisted of blood. CDR3 in amino acids: CASTDLLRTSGNTIYF. DNA of the CDR3: TGTGCCAGTACCGACCTATTACGGACCTCTGGAAACACCATATATTTT.